What follows are 30 T cell receptor beta chains derived from one specimen sequenced in a study of T-cell memory formation after mild COVID-19 (dated by TCRdb to the early 2020s). The library was built by means of 5' RACE. Sequencing used an Illumina NovaSeq 6000. TCRdb redid the processing of the public reads, applying fastp at Q25 and MiXCR, and retained in-frame beta chains. Every distinct CDR3 protein forms one entry, paired with its most common genes and DNA. The sample profile shows around 340,000 distinct CDR3 sequences; 20% to 25% of them were found once. The biggest ten clones account for around 13% of the sample. The sequenced sample was PBMCs or a T cell subset sorted from them (not recorded which). The source is an adult woman who had mild COVID-19 (a few samples of this study predate the infection). The sample titles of this study are shuffled in the database, so cell type and time point are left out; the donor was told from shared clones.

This clonotype turned up a few times. The V call is TRBV7-8, the J call TRBJ2-7; D is ambiguous. The CDR3 is 14 residues long. The germline V and J ends were trimmed by 2 bases and 3 bases, with 11 bases remaining between them. Germline-derived CDR1 and CDR2 are SGHVS and FQNEAQ. This CDR3 is CASSLYPEGYEQYF. CDR3 nucleotide sequence: TGTGCCAGCAGCTTATACCCTGAAGGCTACGAGCAGTACTTC.

There are a few counts of this clonotype. The chain uses TRBV20-1 and TRBJ2-1, with 10 nucleotides matching TRBD1. The V gene end was trimmed by 6 bases and the J gene end by 2 bases; junction bases not matched to a gene: 7. In germline, CDR1 is DFQATT, CDR2 SNEGSKA (reference sequence). CDR3 length: 15 residues. The CDR3 bases are TGCAGTGCGCGGACAGGGGGGGGCCCCTACAATGAGCAGTTCTTC. Its translation is CSARTGGGPYNEQFF.

The V gene is TRBV29-1, the J gene TRBJ1-3; D is undetermined. The CDR3 loop spans 14 amino acids. Germline CDR1 SQVTM, CDR2 ANQGSEA. V was trimmed by 1 base and J by 1 base, leaving 8 bases between them. CDR3 coding DNA: TGCAGCGTTGAAGGCAGTCTATCTGGAAACACCATATATTTT. It codes for CSVEGSLSGNTIYF.

This clonotype has only one observation. This sequence joins TRBV6-5 and TRBJ2-3; D possibly matches TRBD1 or TRBD2 (7 bases each). The CDR3 runs 16 residues. Germline CDR1 and CDR2: MNHEY and SVGAGI. V dropped 5 bases and J dropped 2 bases, with 17 bases sitting between them. The CDR3: CASSHDPGGATDTQYF. The CDR3 DNA reads TGTGCCAGCAGTCATGATCCAGGGGGGGCCACAGATACGCAGTATTTT.

The V call is TRBV12-3 or TRBV12-4, the J call TRBJ1-2, with 7 positions matching TRBD1. The ends lost 6 bases at V and 6 bases at J; junction bases unmatched: 4. The CDR3 spans 12 residues. The CDR3 is CASRIGGHGYTF. As DNA, the CDR3 is TGTGCCAGCAGAATAGGGGGCCATGGCTACACCTTC.

The gene calls are TRBV5-1 and TRBJ2-7; 7 bases align to TRBD1. In germline, CDR1 is SGHRS, CDR2 YFSETQ. The CDR3 spans 16 residues. Unmatched junction bases numbered 9, after V lost 0 bases and J lost 3 bases. The DNA for the CDR3 is TGCGCCAGCAGCTTGGCTTTGGGGACAGCCCTCTACGAGCAGTACTTC. Translated, it gives CASSLALGTALYEQYF.

The table lists this clonotype with a few counts. The V gene is TRBV27, the J gene TRBJ2-3; D is ambiguous. This CDR3 region has 13 residues. V shed 3 bases and J shed 4 bases, with 8 bases lying between them. CDR1 is MNHEY and CDR2 is SMNVEV in the germline V gene (reference sequence). This chain's CDR3 is CASSFSPADTQYF. The CDR3 coding sequence is TGTGCCAGCAGTTTTTCCCCAGCAGATACGCAGTATTTT.

The table lists this clonotype with a few counts. This chain links TRBV7-3 with TRBJ2-5; the D gene could be TRBD1 or TRBD2 (5 bases each). V was cut by 1 base and J by 9 bases, with 18 bases left in between. The germline V gene has CDR1 SGHTA and CDR2 FQGTGA. There are 15 residues in the CDR3. The CDR3 bases are TGTGCCAGCAGCTTAATGGGGACGATTTCTGGGGCCCAGTACTTC. As protein: CASSLMGTISGAQYF.

This clonotype was seen a few times. The gene calls are TRBV5-1 and TRBJ2-5; D remains ambiguous. The CDR3 runs 15 residues. Germline V gives CDR1 SGHRS, CDR2 YFSETQ. Trimming removed 8 bases at V and 5 bases at J, with 22 bases between. CDR3 protein: CASSPGLDMRETQYF. As DNA, the CDR3 is TGCGCCAGTTCACCGGGCCTCGACATGAGGGAGACCCAGTACTTC.

This chain connects TRBV19 to TRBJ1-1, with no clear D. V dropped 6 bases and J dropped 3 bases, with 11 bases sitting between them. This CDR3 spans 13 amino acids. CDR1 is LNHDA, CDR2 SQIVND, per germline (reference sequence). CDR3 region: CASSIAGDTEAFF. CDR3 nucleotide sequence: TGTGCCAGTAGCATTGCGGGAGACACTGAAGCTTTCTTT.

The chain couples TRBV7-9 to TRBJ2-7; D not resolved. This CDR3 spans 13 amino acids. V lost 1 base, J lost 7 bases, and 11 bases lay in between. Germline-derived CDR1 and CDR2 are SEHNR and FQNEAQ (reference sequence). In nucleotides, the CDR3 is TGTGCCAGCAGCTTAGACCCTTCGAGGGAGCAGTACTTC. This translates into CASSLDPSREQYF.

This clonotype has a handful of counts. This chain connects TRBV5-1 to TRBJ2-2; D ambiguous. V lost 0 bases and J lost 4, with 10 bases in between. The CDR3 consists of 15 residues. Germline assignment: CDR1 SGHRS and CDR2 YFSETQ. CDR3 bases: TGCGCCAGCAGCTTGGGAGGACGGAGCACCGGGGAGCTGTTTTTT. This gives the protein CASSLGGRSTGELFF.

This clonotype came up a few times. The chain links TRBV9 to TRBJ2-5; the D is unclear. V shed 4 bases and J shed 5 bases, with 15 bases lying between them. The CDR3 runs to 14 residues. Germline CDR1 and CDR2: SGDLS and YYNGEE. DNA for the CDR3: TGTGCCAGCAGCTCTCCAGAACGTCGGGAGACCCAGTACTTC. This encodes CASSSPERRETQYF.

This clonotype was found a few times. The chain is built from TRBV6-6 and TRBJ2-4; D is uncertain. The V gene lost 4 bases and the J gene lost 15 bases, with 13 bases spanning the gap. CDR1 is MNHNY, CDR2 SVGAGI, per germline (reference sequence). CDR3 length: 11 amino acids. The CDR3 sequence: CASSSRTTPYF. DNA for the CDR3: TGTGCCAGCAGTTCCCGGACGACCCCGTACTTC.

V is TRBV27 and J is TRBJ2-1; perhaps D is TRBD1 or TRBD2 (5 bases each). Germline CDR1 MNHEY, CDR2 SMNVEV (reference sequence). Trimming shortened V by 8 bases and J by 0 bases, and 14 bases separated the two germline ends. The CDR3 is made up of 15 amino acids. CDR3 sequence: CASSLGDVSYNEQFF. Written as DNA, the CDR3 is TGTGCCAGCTCCCTGGGGGATGTCTCCTACAATGAGCAGTTCTTC.

The chain joins TRBV7-3 to TRBJ2-3; 7 positions agree with TRBD2. The CDR3 covers 18 residues. The junction had 20 bases not matched to a gene; V was cut back by 5 bases and J by 6 bases. Germline CDR1 reads SGHTA; CDR2 reads FQGTGA. The CDR3 loop is CASSLSGEGYWRTDTQYF. In DNA form, the CDR3 reads TGTGCCAGCAGCCTATCCGGGGAGGGGTACTGGCGGACGGATACGCAGTATTTT.

This clonotype has more than one count but fewer than ten. The genes are TRBV7-9 and TRBJ2-4, with 13 bases identical to TRBD2. This CDR3 spans 16 amino acids. The germline gives CDR1 SEHNR, CDR2 FQNEAQ (reference sequence). Unmatched junction bases numbered 8, after V lost 5 bases and J lost 7 bases. The CDR3 DNA reads as TGTGCCAGCAGCCCTGGGACTAGCGGGATCGACAACATTCAGTACTTC. Translating gives CASSPGTSGIDNIQYF.

This clonotype was seen at least ten times. The V and J genes are TRBV7-9 and TRBJ2-1; D is uncertain. Trimming pared 5 bases from V and 0 bases from J, leaving 14 bases between. The CDR3 loop spans 16 amino acids. The germline V gene has CDR1 SEHNR and CDR2 FQNEAQ (reference sequence). The CDR3 loop is CASSNPQASSYNEQFF. The CDR3 DNA follows: TGTGCCAGCAGCAATCCCCAAGCGTCCTCCTACAATGAGCAGTTCTTC.

The sample holds a few counts of this clonotype. The rearrangement joins TRBV30 to TRBJ2-7, with 10 nucleotides matching TRBD2. CDR3 length equals 13 residues. The germline V gene has CDR1 GTSNPN and CDR2 SVGIG (reference sequence). The junction had 1 base not matched to a gene; V was cut back by 3 bases and J by 2 bases. The CDR3 nucleotides are TGTGCCTGGAGACTAGCGGGGACCTACGAGCAGTACTTC. This gives the protein CAWRLAGTYEQYF.

This clonotype was counted once. The genes are TRBV6-5 and TRBJ1-1; D is perhaps TRBD1 (5 bases). Per germline, CDR1 MNHEY and CDR2 SVGAGI. The V end lost 6 bases, the J end lost 0 bases, and 11 bases lay between the germline ends. The CDR3 spans 14 residues. The CDR3 nucleotides are TGTGCCAGCAGCCATCGGGGGATGAACACTGAAGCTTTCTTT. This translates into CASSHRGMNTEAFF.

In DNA, the CDR3 is TGTGCCAGCACCGACCAGTACGAGCAGTACTTC. Translated: CASTDQYEQYF. The genes are TRBV21-1 and TRBJ2-7. TRBV21-1 is classified as a pseudogene. This CDR3 comprises 11 residues.

J is TRBJ1-6 and V is TRBV27; D gene ambiguous. Trimming pared 5 bases from V and 6 bases from J, leaving 20 bases between. This CDR3 has 17 residues. Germline values: CDR1 MNHEY, CDR2 SMNVEV (reference sequence). Here the CDR3 DNA reads TGTGCCAGCAGTCAGCGGACCTCCCGCCCCTTTAATTCACCCCTCCACTTT. This translates into CASSQRTSRPFNSPLHF.

V and J are TRBV6-6 and TRBJ2-1; 8 nucleotides agree with TRBD2. Germline V gene sequence: CDR1 MNHNY, CDR2 SVGAGI (reference sequence). The CDR3 consists of 13 residues. The junction had 10 bases not matched to a gene; V was cut back by 7 bases and J by 11 bases. The CDR3, as DNA: TGTGCCAGCACTCTTAGCGGGACGGCACAGCAGTTCTTC. This codes for CASTLSGTAQQFF.

This clonotype appeared a few times. V usage is TRBV27 and J usage is TRBJ2-3; no reliable D call. Germline values: CDR1 MNHEY, CDR2 SMNVEV (reference sequence). Between the trimmed V and J ends, which lost 5 bases and 4 bases, there was a span of 10 bases. The CDR3 extends over 13 amino acids. CDR3: CASSRTRSDTQYF. The DNA for the CDR3 is TGTGCCAGCAGTAGAACCCGGTCAGATACGCAGTATTTT.

This clonotype was detected ten times or more. The chain employs TRBV9 and TRBJ1-5, with D perhaps matching TRBD1 (6 bases). The CDR3 length is 15 residues. Germline V gives CDR1 SGDLS, CDR2 YYNGEE. The germline V and J ends were trimmed by 2 bases and 1 base, with 10 bases remaining between them. The CDR3 sequence is CASSVSGASNQPQHF. As DNA, the CDR3 is TGTGCCAGCAGCGTTTCAGGGGCGAGCAATCAGCCCCAGCATTTT.

In its sample, this clonotype was seen a few times. V is TRBV4-1 and J is TRBJ1-5; no clear D gene. This CDR3 is 15 amino acids long. Trimming took off 0 bases at V and 4 bases at J, with 10 bases between the two ends. The germline V gene has CDR1 MGHRA and CDR2 YSYEKL. CDR3 sequence reads: CASSQDVHPNQPQHF. For the CDR3, the DNA is TGCGCCAGCAGCCAAGATGTACACCCTAATCAGCCCCAGCATTTT.

This clonotype was detected only a few times. V is TRBV29-1 and J is TRBJ2-7; TRBD1 agrees at 7 bases. Trimming at V came to 0 bases and at J to 7 bases, leaving 9 bases not matched to a gene. This CDR3 is built from 14 residues. Looked up from germline, CDR1 is SQVTM and CDR2 is ANQGSEA. The CDR3: CSVEDTSGGGEQYF. For the CDR3, the DNA is TGCAGCGTTGAAGATACGTCAGGGGGTGGTGAGCAGTACTTC.

Remarks on this clonotype: A read error may account for a junction end that differs from germline. The gene calls are TRBV7-6 and TRBJ1-6; the D is unclear. Germline V gene lookup returns CDR1 SGHVS and CDR2 FNYEAQ. The CDR3 consists of 15 residues. Written as DNA, the CDR3 is TGTGCCACCAGCTTTCACAGCTCGTATAATTCACCCCTCCACTTT. This sequence encodes CATSFHSSYNSPLHF.

The V gene is TRBV7-2, the J gene TRBJ1-2; perhaps TRBD1 as D (5 bases). The CDR3 spans 13 residues. V lost 3 bases to trimming and J lost 6 bases, with 11 bases between them. CDR1 and CDR2 (germline): SGHTA, FQGNSA. The CDR3 spells CASSFGRVDGYTF. The CDR3 DNA reads TGTGCCAGCAGCTTCGGCAGGGTGGATGGCTACACCTTC.

The chain uses TRBV7-9 and TRBJ2-7; D is possibly TRBD1 or TRBD2 (5 bases each). This CDR3 comprises 14 residues. The ends were cut back, 2 bases at V and 4 bases at J, with 12 bases in the middle. Germline V gene data show CDR1 as SEHNR and CDR2 as FQNEAQ (reference sequence). CDR3 nucleotides: TGTGCCAGCAGCTTAATGGGGGAGACTTACGAGCAGTACTTC. It is translated as CASSLMGETYEQYF.